This T cell receptor beta chain was observed in a study of blood T cells in healthy people across ages (dated by TCRdb to between 2014 and 2017). Study-wide context: In model experiments, template switching captured about one uniquely barcoded TCR beta cDNA molecule for every two T cells. Using deep sequencing normalized with unique cDNA molecular identifiers, the study measured how TCR beta repertoire diversity changes with age. Donors were grouped into four age groups: young (average about 15 years), middle-aged (about 40), aged (around 62) and long-lived (approximately 75). To avoid experimental bias, donors of different ages were distributed randomly across sequencing lanes. For two donors (one aged 18 to 29 and one aged 80 or older), the study analyzed two additional independent replicas of 1 million unique cDNA reads from the same blood draw. General findings and caveats noted by the study authors: The percentage of naive T cells measured by flow cytometry correlated strongly with observed TCR beta diversity. Compared with the aged group, the long-lived group had more naive CD4+ T cells, fewer expanded clones and increased TCR diversity, a pattern suggesting age selection. As age increased, observed TCR beta diversity per million T cells dropped in a roughly linear way, and a significant reduction was already evident by age roughly 36. Estimates of total diversity based on one million sequenced T cells were regarded as lower bounds and as underestimates. Bulk unsorted PBMC profiling prevented conclusive comparison of naive and antigen-experienced compartments. Because donor CMV infection status was unknown, age-related changes in expanded clonotypes were potentially confounded.

CDR1 and CDR2 are drawn from the germline V gene: SGHDT, YYEEEE. The CDR3 has 14 amino acids, counting the end cysteine and phenylalanine. Only the CDR3 DNA stays, 42 bases, in frame from base 1. Turning to this clonotype: No cognate antigen has been identified for it. A much more abundant neighbour one base away suggests this may be a read error.

Libraries were prepared through 5' RACE. Instrument on record: Illumina HiSeq 2500. A second about 6 to 11 cycle PCR used a sample-barcoded 5' primer and a J-beta primer mix. Each TCR beta cDNA molecule received a unique molecular identifier from a template-switch 5' adaptor carrying 12 random nucleotides. Each sample yielded at least 3 million CDR3-containing paired-end reads. The Mint cDNA synthesis kit, primed by a TRBC-specific oligonucleotide, was used to synthesize first-strand cDNA from all RNA. Following uracil-DNA glycosylase treatment, all cDNA underwent a first 18-cycle PCR with the universal primers M1SS and BC2_uni_R. For the original study's pipeline: Normalization of each sample was performed by random selection of 1 million high-quality reads, each carrying a distinct molecular identifier. Reads with shared molecular identifiers were discarded instead of being binned into consensus sequences. MiTCR, with a Q25 quality threshold and the strictest error-elimination algorithm, was used for CDR3 identification, clonotype clustering and error correction. Lower-bound total TCR beta diversity was estimated with a nonparametric unseen species model using Euler transformation. The public reads were quality trimmed at Q25 with fastp and then assembled into clones with MiXCR by TCRdb, keeping productive beta chains. Merged by CDR3 protein, the rows form single entries marked with the most common genes and DNA. TCRdb, not the authors, supplied the V and J calls. For this sample there are 710,000 or so distinct CDR3 sequences; about 34% appear just once. Together, the top ten hold approximately 15% of the sample.

Donors were 39 systemically healthy Caucasian individuals from Russia aged 6 to 90 years. Each donor gave around 9 milliliters of peripheral blood, collected into EDTA-treated Vacutainer tubes. PBMCs were isolated by Ficoll-Paque density-gradient centrifugation, with at least 7 million obtained per sample. Trizol reagent was used to extract total RNA from PBMCs, with at least 6 micrograms per sample. For every donor, an aliquot of PBMCs went through flow cytometry to measure the percentages of naive CD45RAhigh/CD27high T cells. Input material: blood. This TCR was recovered from an elderly woman in good health. Donor details come from another sample of the same person, matched by shared clones. The V gene is TRBV5-6 and the J gene is TRBJ2-3; matching of 5 bases hints at TRBD1 as the D gene. The CDR3 region has the sequence CVSSSRGFTDTQYF. The DNA reads as follows: TGTGTCAGCAGCTCTAGGGGTTTCACAGATACGCAGTATTTT.